This TCR beta chain appears in the sequencing data of a study of human T cells and chemical hapten exposure. Whole-study context: There were weekly diphenylcyclopropenone doses to the scalp for patients throughout the roughly 23-week study.

TCRdb reprocessed the RACE reads with MiXCR, giving one entry per CDR3 protein. The sample consists of roughly 62,000 distinct CDR3 sequences, around 12% of them appearing once. The CDR3 has 15 amino acids. With 6 bases clipped from V and 1 base from J, the junction kept 8 bases outside the gene matches. CDR1 and CDR2 from the germline V gene are MNHEY and SMNVEV (reference sequence). At least ten counts were recorded for this clonotype. Time point reported: patch test 3, about 24 weeks after DPC sensitization. Treatment defined: therapeutic diphenylcyclopropenone sensitization with weekly scalp DPC. The source material was whole blood, sampled in connection with sensitization to the hapten diphenylcyclopropenone (DPC). The sequence derives from a man aged 25-45 years with alopecia areata. Some clones in this sample may be carry-over from other donors' samples. The J gene is TRBJ2-7, the V gene TRBV27, with 8 bases identical to TRBD1. The DNA for the CDR3 is TGTGCCAGCAGCTTTGGACAGGGCCAATCCTACGAGCAGTACTTC. Translating it yields CASSFGQGQSYEQYF.